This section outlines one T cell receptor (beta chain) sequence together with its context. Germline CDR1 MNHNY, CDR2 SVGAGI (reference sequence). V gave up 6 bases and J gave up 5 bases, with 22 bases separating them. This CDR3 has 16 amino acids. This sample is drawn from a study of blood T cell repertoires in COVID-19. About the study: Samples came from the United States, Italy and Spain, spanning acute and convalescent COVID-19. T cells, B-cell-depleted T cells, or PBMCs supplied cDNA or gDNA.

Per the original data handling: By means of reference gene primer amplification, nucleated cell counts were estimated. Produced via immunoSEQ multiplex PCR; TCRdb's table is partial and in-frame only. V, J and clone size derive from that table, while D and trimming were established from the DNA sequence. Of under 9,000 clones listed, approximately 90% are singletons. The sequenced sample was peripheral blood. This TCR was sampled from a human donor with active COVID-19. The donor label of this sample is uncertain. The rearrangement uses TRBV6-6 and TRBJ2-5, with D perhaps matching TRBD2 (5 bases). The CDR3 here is CASRPPGSAGEETQYF. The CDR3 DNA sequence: TGTGCCAGCAGACCTCCGGGTAGCGCGGGCGAGGAGACCCAGTACTTC.